This paragraph covers one T cell receptor (beta chain) sequence. Its target is not known. Time point indicated: persistent/refractory GD, antithyroid drugs over 5 years with positive TRAb. The TCR library was made from RNA extracted from PBMCs. Investigators prepared the TCR beta libraries by applying iRepertoire HTBI primers and Arm-PCR of CDR3 regions. Using its own MiXCR run on the multiplex PCR reads, TCRdb lists one record per CDR3 protein. The data show some 430,000 distinct CDR3 sequences, 20% to 25% seen once. The data originate from a study of regulatory T cells in long-lasting Graves disease. CDR3 size: 16 residues. Trimming cost V 6 bases and J 10 bases; bases outside gene matches: 20. Germline V gene data show CDR1 as MNHEY and CDR2 as SMNVEV (reference sequence). Study outcomes and limitations: Favoring TRBV28, TRBJ1-2 and TRBJ2-5 was a feature seen in persistent disease.

The sequence was obtained from a female donor with Graves disease. The source material was peripheral blood mononuclear cells (PBMCs), sampled when the disease was refractory, from a patient treated with antithyroid drugs. The chain combines TRBV27 with TRBJ1-1, with TRBD1 identical over 7 bases. CDR3 sequence reads: CASRPLGDSPILRAFF. The CDR3 DNA is TGTGCCAGCAGGCCGCTTGGGGACAGCCCTATACTTCGAGCTTTCTTT.